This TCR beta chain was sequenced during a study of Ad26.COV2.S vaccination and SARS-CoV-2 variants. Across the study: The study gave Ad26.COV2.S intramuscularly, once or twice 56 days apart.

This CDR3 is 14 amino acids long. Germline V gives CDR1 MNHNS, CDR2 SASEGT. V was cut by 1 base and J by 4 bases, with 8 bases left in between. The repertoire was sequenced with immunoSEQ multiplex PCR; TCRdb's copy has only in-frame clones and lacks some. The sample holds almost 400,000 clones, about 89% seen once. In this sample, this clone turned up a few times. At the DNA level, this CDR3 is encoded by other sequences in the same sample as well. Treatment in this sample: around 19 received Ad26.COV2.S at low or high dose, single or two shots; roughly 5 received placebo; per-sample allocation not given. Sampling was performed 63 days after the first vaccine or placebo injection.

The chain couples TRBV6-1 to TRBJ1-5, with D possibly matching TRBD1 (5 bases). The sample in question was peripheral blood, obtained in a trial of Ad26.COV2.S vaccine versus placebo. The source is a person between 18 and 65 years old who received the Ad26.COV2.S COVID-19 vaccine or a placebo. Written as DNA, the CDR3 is TGTGCCAGCAGTGAAGGTGCAGGGAATCAGCCCCAGCATTTT. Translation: CASSEGAGNQPQHF.